This T cell receptor (beta chain) was documented in a study of cytomegalovirus exposure and HLA in healthy donors. General study points: Several of the most significant clusters appeared, in a later analysis, to be linked to common viral pathogens. According to a later analysis, donors in an Asian-associated ancestry cluster reportedly had fewer N-insertions than the approximately 720-donor mean. TCR beta chains associated with HLA were, in a later analysis, more clonally expanded than equally common others. Three of the chains that were CMV-associated were confirmed in vitro to be specific for CMV antigens.

Germline lookup yields CDR1 SGHVS and CDR2 FQNEAQ. This CDR3 contains 15 residues. Trimming left V 2 bases short and J 4 bases short, with 12 bases between. Amplification used 60 Vbeta primers and 13 Jbeta primers. Method: immunoSEQ multiplex PCR; TCRdb's copy keeps in-frame clones and lacks some. In the table there are approximately 170,000 clones, roughly 80% of which are singletons. Turning to this clone: The antigen is undetermined.

The genes are TRBV7-8 and TRBJ2-1, with D possibly matching TRBD1 (6 bases). The TCR originated in a male donor in good health and CMV-seronegative. Sequencing was performed on PBMCs. CDR3 DNA sequence: TGTGCCAGCAGCTTAAGGGGGTCCTTGTACAATGAGCAGTTCTTC. Translated, it gives CASSLRGSLYNEQFF.